Reported below is one T cell receptor (beta chain). Its specificity is not known. There are 15 residues in the CDR3. Looked up from germline, CDR1 is SNHLY and CDR2 is FYNNEI. V was trimmed by 4 bases and J by 0 bases, leaving 7 bases between them. The data were taken from a study of Ad26.COV2.S vaccination and SARS-CoV-2 variants. On the study more broadly: It was the COV1001 Ad26.COV2.S trial arm that included the donor. Into the muscle, Ad26.COV2.S was dosed once or twice, 56 days apart. Findings and caveats of the study: Breadth of non-spike TCRs did not differ between vaccinees and placebo recipients.

Clones were sequenced by immunoSEQ multiplex PCR, and TCRdb holds only the in-frame ones, with some missing. The sample holds hundreds of thousands of clones; 70% to 90% are singletons and the top ten take roughly 1.5%. Specified treatment: about 20 received Ad26.COV2.S at low or high dose, single or two shots; about five received placebo; per-sample allocation not given. Sampling was performed 63 days after the first vaccine or placebo injection. Ad26 vector vaccine expressed Wuhan-strain SARS-CoV-2 spike. The sample here was peripheral blood, taken in a trial of Ad26.COV2.S vaccine versus placebo. This clonotype originated in a person between 18 and 59 years old who received the Ad26.COV2.S COVID-19 vaccine or a placebo. This rearrangement joins TRBV2 to TRBJ1-6; D unclear. CDR3 amino acids: CASSAASSYNSPLHF. The CDR3 DNA follows: TGTGCCAGCAGTGCCGCGAGCTCCTATAATTCACCCCTCCACTTT.